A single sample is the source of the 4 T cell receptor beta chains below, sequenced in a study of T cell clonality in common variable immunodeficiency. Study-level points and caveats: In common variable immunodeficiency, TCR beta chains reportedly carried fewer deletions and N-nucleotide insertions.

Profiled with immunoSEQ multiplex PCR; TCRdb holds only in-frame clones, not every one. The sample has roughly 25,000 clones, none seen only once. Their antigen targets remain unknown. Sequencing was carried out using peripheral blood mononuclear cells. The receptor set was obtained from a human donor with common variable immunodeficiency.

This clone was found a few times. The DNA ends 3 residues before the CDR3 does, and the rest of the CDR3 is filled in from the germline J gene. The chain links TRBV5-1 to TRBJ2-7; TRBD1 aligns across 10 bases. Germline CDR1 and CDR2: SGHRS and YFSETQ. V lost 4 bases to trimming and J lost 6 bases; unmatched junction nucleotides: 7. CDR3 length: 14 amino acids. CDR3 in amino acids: CASSAGQGPFEQYF. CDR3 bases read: TGCGCCAGCAGCGCGGGACAGGGGCCGTTCGAG.

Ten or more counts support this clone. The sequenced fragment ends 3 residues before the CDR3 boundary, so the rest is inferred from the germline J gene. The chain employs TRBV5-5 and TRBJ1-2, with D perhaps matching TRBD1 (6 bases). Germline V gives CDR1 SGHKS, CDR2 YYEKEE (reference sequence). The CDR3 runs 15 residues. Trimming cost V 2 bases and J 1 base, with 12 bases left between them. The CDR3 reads CASSLRRDINYGYTF. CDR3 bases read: TGTGCCAGCAGCTTACGGAGGGACATTAACTATGGC.

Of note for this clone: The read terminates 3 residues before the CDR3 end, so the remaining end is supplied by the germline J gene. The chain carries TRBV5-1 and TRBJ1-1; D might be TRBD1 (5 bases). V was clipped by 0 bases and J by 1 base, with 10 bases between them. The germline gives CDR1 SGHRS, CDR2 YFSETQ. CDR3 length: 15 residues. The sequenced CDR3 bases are TGCGCCAGCAGCTTGGATACAGGAACGAACACTGAA. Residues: CASSLDTGTNTE. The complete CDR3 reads CASSLDTGTNTEAFF. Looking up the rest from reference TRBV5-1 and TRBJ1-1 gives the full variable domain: KAGVTQTPRYLIKTRGQQVTLSCSPISGHRSVSWYQQTPGQGLQFLFEYFSETQRNKGNFPGRFSGRQFSNSRSEMNVSTLELGDSALYLCASSLDTGTNTEAFFGQGTRLTVV.

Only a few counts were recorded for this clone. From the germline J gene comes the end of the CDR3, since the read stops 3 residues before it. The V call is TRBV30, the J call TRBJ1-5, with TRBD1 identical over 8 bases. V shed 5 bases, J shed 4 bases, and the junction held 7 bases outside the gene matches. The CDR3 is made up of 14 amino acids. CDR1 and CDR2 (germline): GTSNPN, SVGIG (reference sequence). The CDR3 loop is CAWGQGGRNQPQHF. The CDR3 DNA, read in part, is TGTGCCTGGGGACAGGGCGGGAGGAATCAGCCC.